One sample yielded the 16 T cell receptor beta chains listed below, sequenced in a study of cytomegalovirus exposure and HLA in healthy donors. The study ran its PCR with 60 Vbeta and 13 Jbeta primers. The repertoire was sequenced with immunoSEQ multiplex PCR; TCRdb's copy has only in-frame clones and lacks some. Here the sample spans some 90,000 clones, 82% being singletons. The sequencing input was PBMCs. These receptors originate from a man aged 50 to 59 in good health and CMV-seronegative.

The J gene is TRBJ2-7, the V gene TRBV2; TRBD1 aligns across 12 bases. Germline assignment: CDR1 SNHLY and CDR2 FYNNEI. V lost 2 bases and J lost 7; bases outside the gene matches: 3. This CDR3 is built from 14 residues. The CDR3 sequence is CASSERGQGAEQYF. As DNA, the CDR3 is TGTGCCAGCAGTGAAAGGGGACAGGGGGCAGAGCAGTACTTC.

The genes are TRBV10-3 and TRBJ1-5; perhaps TRBD1 as D (5 bases). Germline CDR1 is ENHRY and CDR2 is SYGVKD. Between the trimmed V and J ends, which lost 1 base and 1 base, there was a span of 11 bases. The length of the CDR3 is 16 residues. Here the CDR3 DNA reads TGTGCCATCAGTGAGTTCGGACAACAAAGCAATCAGCCCCAGCATTTT. Protein product: CAISEFGQQSNQPQHF.

J is TRBJ1-3 and V is TRBV7-2, with a possible D match to TRBD1 (5 bases). CDR1 is SGHTA, CDR2 FQGNSA, per germline. The CDR3 spans 15 residues. V lost 4 bases, J lost 0 bases, and 10 bases lay in between. Here the CDR3 DNA reads TGTGCCAGCAGCTCACAGGCGTACTCTGGAAACACCATATATTTT. Translating gives CASSSQAYSGNTIYF.

The CDR3 region has the DNA TGTGCCAGCAGCTGTTTTATAGCCAAAAACATTCAGTACTTC. Translating it yields CASSCFIAKNIQYF. The chain couples TRBV12-1 to TRBJ2-4; the DNA was not used to check the table's D call, TRBD2. TRBV12-1 is noted as a pseudogene. The length of the CDR3 is 14 residues.

This clone was recorded once. V usage is TRBV28 and J usage is TRBJ2-3; possible D gene TRBD2, 5 bases. Trimming took 5 bases from V and 2 from J, leaving 11 bases between them. The CDR3 covers 14 residues. Germline CDR1 and CDR2: MDHEN and SYDVKM. CDR3 amino acids: CASSLADYTDTQYF. The CDR3 DNA reads as TGTGCCAGCAGTCTAGCTGATTACACAGATACGCAGTATTTT.

The chain combines TRBV27 with TRBJ2-7; D perhaps matches TRBD2 (6 bases). Deletions cut 5 bases from V and 2 bases from J, with 16 bases between. The CDR3 extends over 15 amino acids. Germline CDR1 is MNHEY and CDR2 is SMNVEV (reference sequence). The CDR3 nucleotides are TGTGCCAGCAGTCTCCGCCGGGACTCACCCTACGAGCAGTACTTC. Translating gives CASSLRRDSPYEQYF.

In its sample, this clone was seen once. The chain recombines TRBV9 with TRBJ2-7, with 9 bases matching TRBD2. This CDR3 is built from 15 residues. In germline, CDR1 is SGDLS, CDR2 YYNGEE. The V gene end was trimmed by 0 bases and the J gene end by 4 bases; junction bases not matched to a gene: 5. In DNA, the CDR3 is TGTGCCAGCAGCGTAGATAAGGCGGGAGGGTACGAGCAGTACTTC. Amino acid sequence: CASSVDKAGGYEQYF. Using reference TRBV9 and TRBJ2-7 for the parts outside the CDR3, the full variable domain is DSGVTQTPKHLITATGQRVTLRCSPRSGDLSVYWYQQSLDQGLQFLIQYYNGEERAKGNILERFSAQQFPDLHSELNLSSLELGDSALYFCASSVDKAGGYEQYFGPGTRLTVT.

The CDR3 DNA is TGTGCCAGTAGTCTCGAAGAGACCCAGTACTTC. Its protein is CASSLEETQYF. The genes are TRBV19 and TRBJ2-5; D not certain. The V gene lost 5 bases and the J gene lost 3 bases, with 4 bases spanning the gap. Germline V gene sequence: CDR1 LNHDA, CDR2 SQIVND (reference sequence). The CDR3 sequence is 11 residues long.

The chain combines TRBV5-1 with TRBJ2-3, with a possible D match to TRBD2 (7 bases). Between the trimmed V and J ends, which lost 7 bases and 1 base, there was a span of 13 bases. This CDR3 has 14 residues. Germline CDR1 and CDR2: SGHRS and YFSETQ. The chain's CDR3 is CASEGGAGTDTQYF. Here the CDR3 DNA reads TGCGCCAGCGAAGGGGGGGCCGGCACAGATACGCAGTATTTT.

The gene calls are TRBV13 and TRBJ1-2; no definite D call. The CDR3 runs 15 residues. The V gene's germline CDR1 is PRHDT and CDR2 FYEKMQ (reference sequence). Between the trimmed V and J ends, which lost 3 bases and 0 bases, there was a span of 11 bases. In nucleotides, the CDR3 is TGTGCCAGCAGCTTTGGAGGTCTGGCTAACTATGGCTACACCTTC. Translation gives CASSFGGLANYGYTF. Full variable domain (rest looked up from reference TRBV13 and TRBJ1-2): AAGVIQSPRHLIKEKRETATLKCYPIPRHDTVYWYQQGPGQDPQFLISFYEKMQSDKGSIPDRFSAQQFSDYHSELNMSSLELGDSALYFCASSFGGLANYGYTFGSGTRLTVV.

This clone was found a few times. The rearrangement uses TRBV5-4 and TRBJ2-1, with 12 bases fitting TRBD2. The CDR3 length is 15 residues. With V trimmed by 5 bases and J by 8 bases, 8 bases remained unmatched. CDR1 and CDR2 (germline): SGHNT, YYREEE (reference sequence). In DNA form, the CDR3 reads TGTGCCAGCAGTTTAAGACTAGCGGGAGCGGATGAGCAGTTCTTC. Protein product: CASSLRLAGADEQFF.

This rearrangement joins TRBV27 to TRBJ2-5, with 11 bases matching TRBD2. Germline CDR1 and CDR2: MNHEY and SMNVEV (reference sequence). With V trimmed by 4 bases and J by 5 bases, 9 bases remained unmatched. The CDR3 consists of 16 residues. CDR3 bases: TGTGCCAGCAGTTATCGTAGCGGGAGGGCCAGGGAGACCCAGTACTTC. It translates to CASSYRSGRARETQYF.

The gene calls are TRBV5-4 and TRBJ1-2; 7 bases fit TRBD1. The CDR3 is 14 residues long. Germline CDR1 is SGHNT and CDR2 is YYREEE (reference sequence). V lost 4 bases and J lost 8; bases outside the gene matches: 11. The CDR3 spells CASSPFDRVKGYTF. CDR3 coding DNA: TGTGCCAGCAGCCCCTTCGACAGGGTGAAGGGCTACACCTTC.

The chain links TRBV11-2 to TRBJ2-1, with D perhaps matching TRBD2 (5 bases). This CDR3 spans 15 amino acids. Germline assignment: CDR1 SGHAT and CDR2 FQNNGV. V was pared by 0 bases and J by 1 base, with 7 bases between. The CDR3 sequence: CASSLDRGSYNEQFF. The CDR3, as DNA: TGTGCCAGCAGCTTAGATCGGGGATCCTACAATGAGCAGTTCTTC. The whole variable domain, remainder taken from reference TRBV11-2 and TRBJ2-1, is EAGVAQSPRYKIIEKRQSVAFWCNPISGHATLYWYQQILGQGPKLLIQFQNNGVVDDSQLPKDRFSAERLKGVDSTLKIQPAKLEDSAVYLCASSLDRGSYNEQFFGPGTRLTVL.

The chain links TRBV6-1 to TRBJ2-1, with 11 nucleotides matching TRBD2. The CDR3 sequence is 16 residues long. Germline V gene lookup returns CDR1 MNHNS and CDR2 SASEGT. V lost 3 bases, J lost 4 bases, and 5 bases stayed unmatched. In nucleotides, the CDR3 is TGTGCCAGCAGTGAGATGACTAGCGGGATGTACAATGAGCAGTTCTTC. It translates to CASSEMTSGMYNEQFF.

The CDR3 sequence is CASSPSYNEQFF. The CDR3 nucleotides read TGTGCCAGCAGCCCTTCCTACAATGAGCAGTTCTTC. The V and J genes are TRBV11-2 and TRBJ2-1; D remains unclear. Per germline, CDR1 SGHAT and CDR2 FQNNGV. The germline V and J ends were trimmed by 5 bases and 1 base, with 3 bases remaining between them. The CDR3 has 12 amino acids.